This passage covers 21 T cell receptor beta chains from one sample sequenced in a study of identifying expanded T cells in peripheral blood. TCRdb's copy holds only in-frame clones and misses some; the assay was immunoSEQ multiplex PCR. Here the sample spans roughly 100,000 clones, about 87% being singletons. Sequencing input: blood. The receptors derive from a person aged 18-70 years in good health.

This clone was counted a single time. This chain connects TRBV5-3 to TRBJ1-1; D remains ambiguous. TRBV5-3 is assigned to the ORF class and has an uncertain function. The CDR3 spans 13 residues. Trimming shortened V by 3 bases and J by 2 bases, and 8 bases separated the two germline ends. Here the CDR3 DNA reads TGTGCCAGAAGCTGGCAGCGAAACACTGAAGCTTTCTTT. Its protein product is CARSWQRNTEAFF.

The chain employs TRBV4-3 and TRBJ1-3, with 7 bases aligning to TRBD1. Trimming took 2 bases from V and 4 from J; bases not matched to a gene: 11. The CDR3 has 17 residues. The germline V gene has CDR1 LGHNA and CDR2 YSLEER. The CDR3 DNA reads TGCGCCAGCAGCCAAAAGAGAGGGGGCAGTAACGGAAACACCATATATTTT. Translating it yields CASSQKRGGSNGNTIYF.

The chain couples TRBV2 to TRBJ1-1; possible D gene TRBD1, 6 bases. CDR1 and CDR2 from the germline V gene are SNHLY and FYNNEI. The CDR3 sequence is 14 residues long. V was clipped by 0 bases and J by 3 bases, with 8 bases between them. CDR3 region: CASSEARGDTEAFF. CDR3 DNA sequence: TGTGCCAGCAGTGAAGCGAGGGGGGACACTGAAGCTTTCTTT.

This clone was recorded at least ten times. The CDR3 DNA sequence: TGCGCCAGCGCAGACAGGGGAGGCGAGACCCAGTACTTC. Translation gives CASADRGGETQYF. The V gene is TRBV4-1, the J gene TRBJ2-5; 8 nucleotides agree with TRBD1. The length of the CDR3 is 13 residues. CDR1 is MGHRA, CDR2 YSYEKL, per germline. V shed 8 bases and J 5 bases; nucleotides not matched to a gene: 7.

J is TRBJ1-1 and V is TRBV2; the D gene is possibly TRBD1 (5 bases). V was clipped by 4 bases and J by 0 bases, with 12 bases between them. Germline V CDR1 and CDR2: SNHLY, FYNNEI. The CDR3 length is 15 residues. Here the CDR3 reads CASSGSRAMNTEAFF. CDR3 sequence (DNA): TGTGCCAGCAGTGGGTCCAGGGCTATGAACACTGAAGCTTTCTTT.

The chain's CDR3 is CASSIMGYRGTQYF. CDR3 nucleotides: TGTGCCAGTAGTATAATGGGCTACAGGGGGACCCAGTACTTC. The chain carries TRBV19 and TRBJ2-5, with 7 bases fitting TRBD1. V shed 2 bases, J shed 7 bases, and the junction held 7 bases outside the gene matches. This CDR3 is built from 14 residues. Germline V gives CDR1 LNHDA, CDR2 SQIVND (reference sequence).

The gene calls are TRBV25-1 and TRBJ1-4; tentative D call: TRBD1 (5 bases). The CDR3 spans 14 residues. V shed 5 bases and J shed 4 bases, with 11 bases lying between them. CDR1 is MGHDK and CDR2 is SYGVNS in the germline V gene. The CDR3 spells CASSLGGSNEKLFF. DNA of the CDR3: TGTGCCAGCAGTCTGGGGGGTAGTAATGAAAAACTGTTTTTT. The full variable domain, with the rest looked up from reference TRBV25-1 and TRBJ1-4, is EADIYQTPRYLVIGTGKKITLECSQTMGHDKMYWYQQDPGMELHLIHYSYGVNSTEKGDLSSESTVSRIRTEHFPLTLESARPSHTSQYLCASSLGGSNEKLFFGSGTQLSVL.

The chain combines TRBV5-4 with TRBJ2-1, with D possibly matching TRBD2 (5 bases). Germline CDR1 SGHNT, CDR2 YYREEE (reference sequence). The CDR3 runs 15 residues. Trimming removed 3 bases from V and 6 bases from J, with 16 bases in between. The CDR3 loop reads CASSSLHSAGNEQFF. CDR3 nucleotides: TGTGCCAGCAGCTCTTTGCACAGTGCGGGCAATGAGCAGTTCTTC.

The V gene is TRBV7-9, the J gene TRBJ1-2, with D possibly TRBD1 on 5 matching bases. This CDR3 is built from 15 residues. The V end lost 8 bases, the J end lost 8 bases, and 24 bases lay between the germline ends. The germline V gene encodes CDR1 SEHNR and CDR2 FQNEAQ (reference sequence). The CDR3 reads CASEGPKWSAWGYTF. CDR3 sequence (DNA): TGTGCCAGCGAGGGGCCTAAGTGGTCGGCTTGGGGCTACACCTTC. The whole variable domain, remainder taken from reference TRBV7-9 and TRBJ1-2, is DTGVSQNPRHKITKRGQNVTFRCDPISEHNRLYWYRQTLGQGPEFLTYFQNEAQLEKSRLLSDRFSAERPKGSFSTLEIQRTEQGDSAMYLCASEGPKWSAWGYTFGSGTRLTVV.

The chain recombines TRBV19 with TRBJ1-3; no clear D. CDR1 is LNHDA and CDR2 is SQIVND in the germline V gene (reference sequence). Trimming removed 6 bases from V and 0 bases from J, with 12 bases in between. CDR3 length: 15 amino acids. The CDR3 protein is CASSSDGLSGNTIYF. The CDR3 DNA reads as TGTGCCAGTAGCAGCGACGGTCTCTCTGGAAACACCATATATTTT.

DNA for the CDR3: TGTGCCAGCAGCTTAGTGACTAGCGGGGTGTACAATGAGCAGTTCTTC. Its protein product is CASSLVTSGVYNEQFF. This sequence joins TRBV7-2 and TRBJ2-1; 11 nucleotides align to TRBD2. Trimming at V came to 1 base and at J to 4 bases, leaving 3 bases not matched to a gene. Germline V gene data show CDR1 as SGHTA and CDR2 as FQGNSA. This CDR3 contains 16 residues.

The CDR3 DNA is TGTGCCAGCAGCCGTGCAGGGAACACTGAAGCTTTCTTT. Translated: CASSRAGNTEAFF. V gene TRBV7-9 combines with J gene TRBJ1-1; D uncertain. The length of the CDR3 is 13 residues. CDR1 is SEHNR and CDR2 is FQNEAQ in the germline V gene (reference sequence). Deletions cut 5 bases from V and 1 base from J, with 8 bases between.

CDR3 region: CASSPREVMRDEQFF. CDR3 coding DNA: TGTGCCAGCTCACCGCGGGAGGTAATGAGGGATGAGCAGTTCTTC. The chain recombines TRBV18 with TRBJ2-1, with TRBD2 identical over 8 bases. The CDR3 consists of 15 residues. Germline lookup yields CDR1 KGHSH and CDR2 LQKENI. J gave up 8 bases and V 3 bases, and 9 bases lay outside the gene matches.

The chain joins TRBV30 to TRBJ2-2, with TRBD2 identical over 11 bases. V lost 1 base, J lost 2 bases, and 6 bases stayed unmatched. Germline CDR1 reads GTSNPN; CDR2 reads SVGIG (reference sequence). This CDR3 region has 17 residues. The CDR3 bases are TGTGCCTGGAGTGACCCACTAGCGGGGGCTAACACCGGGGAGCTGTTTTTT. Its protein product is CAWSDPLAGANTGELFF.

V usage is TRBV5-6 and J usage is TRBJ1-1; perhaps TRBD1 as D (6 bases). Looked up from germline, CDR1 is SGHDT and CDR2 is YYEEEE. This CDR3 spans 15 amino acids. V was pared by 5 bases and J by 5 bases, with 19 bases between. The CDR3 nucleotides are TGTGCCAGCAGATCAGAGGGGGTCTCGAGAACTGAAGCTTTCTTT. It yields the protein CASRSEGVSRTEAFF.

This clone appeared once. V usage is TRBV2 and J usage is TRBJ2-1; a possible D gene is TRBD1 (6 bases). Germline loops: CDR1 SNHLY, CDR2 FYNNEI. This CDR3 region has 13 residues. V lost 3 bases and J 8 bases, leaving 11 bases between the germline ends. The CDR3 sequence is CASSDLEGDEQFF. In nucleotides, the CDR3 is TGTGCCAGCAGTGATTTAGAGGGGGATGAGCAGTTCTTC.

CDR3 residues: CASSRVAGRETQYF. CDR3 bases: TGTGCCAGTAGTAGGGTTGCGGGTAGGGAGACCCAGTACTTC. This chain connects TRBV19 to TRBJ2-5, with D perhaps TRBD2 (5 bases). Trimming left V 4 bases short and J 5 bases short, with 14 bases between. Germline values: CDR1 LNHDA, CDR2 SQIVND (reference sequence). This CDR3 spans 14 amino acids.

This chain uses TRBV5-1 with TRBJ1-1; the match to TRBD1 covers 9 bases. The CDR3 length is 15 residues. V dropped 4 bases and J dropped 0; count of bases not matched to a gene: 4. Germline CDR1 SGHRS, CDR2 YFSETQ. The DNA of the CDR3 is TGCGCCAGCAGCGTCGGACAGGGGATGAACACTGAAGCTTTCTTT. It is translated as CASSVGQGMNTEAFF.

CDR3 protein: CASSHLAKNRAYGYTF. The CDR3 DNA reads as TGCGCCAGCAGTCACCTAGCGAAGAACAGGGCCTATGGCTACACCTTC. This chain joins TRBV23-1 and TRBJ1-2; TRBD1 might be the D (6 bases). TRBV23-1 carries the ORF label, with uncertain function. The CDR3 contains 16 residues. V was trimmed by 3 bases and J by 4 bases, leaving 18 bases between them.

The rearrangement uses TRBV11-2 and TRBJ2-5; possibly TRBD1 for D (6 bases). The CDR3 contains 17 residues. With 5 bases removed from V and 1 base from J, the gap between germline ends came to 20 bases. Germline CDR1 and CDR2: SGHAT and FQNNGV. CDR3 sequence reads: CASSPGQGWAPQETQYF. The CDR3 bases are TGTGCCAGCAGCCCTGGGCAGGGGTGGGCCCCCCAAGAGACCCAGTACTTC. Based on the CDR3 plus reference TRBV11-2 and TRBJ2-5, the full variable domain is EAGVAQSPRYKIIEKRQSVAFWCNPISGHATLYWYQQILGQGPKLLIQFQNNGVVDDSQLPKDRFSAERLKGVDSTLKIQPAKLEDSAVYLCASSPGQGWAPQETQYFGPGTRLLVL.

CDR3 in DNA: TGTGCCAGTAGTACGGACAGGAACTATGGCTACACCTTC. It yields the protein CASSTDRNYGYTF. The chain recombines TRBV19 with TRBJ1-2; TRBD1 matches 7 bases. The CDR3 consists of 13 residues. Germline CDR1 reads LNHDA; CDR2 reads SQIVND (reference sequence). V shed 4 bases, J shed 2 bases, and the junction held 1 base outside the gene matches.